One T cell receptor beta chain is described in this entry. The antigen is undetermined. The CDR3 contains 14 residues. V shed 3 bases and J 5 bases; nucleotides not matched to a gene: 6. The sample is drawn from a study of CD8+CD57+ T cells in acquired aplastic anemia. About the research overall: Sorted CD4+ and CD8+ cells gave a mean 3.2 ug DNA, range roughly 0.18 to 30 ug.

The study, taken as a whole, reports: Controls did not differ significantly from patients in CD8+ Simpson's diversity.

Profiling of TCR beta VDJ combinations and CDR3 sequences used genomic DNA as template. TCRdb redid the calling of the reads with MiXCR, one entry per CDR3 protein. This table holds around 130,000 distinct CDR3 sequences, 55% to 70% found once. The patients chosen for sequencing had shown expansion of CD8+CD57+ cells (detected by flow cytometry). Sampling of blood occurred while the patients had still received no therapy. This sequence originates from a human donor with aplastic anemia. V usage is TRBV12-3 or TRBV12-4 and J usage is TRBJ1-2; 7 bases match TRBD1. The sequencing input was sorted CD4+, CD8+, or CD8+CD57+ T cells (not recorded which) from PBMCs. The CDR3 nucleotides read TGTGCCAGCAGTTTCAGGACAGGTGGTTATGGCTACACCTTC. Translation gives CASSFRTGGYGYTF.